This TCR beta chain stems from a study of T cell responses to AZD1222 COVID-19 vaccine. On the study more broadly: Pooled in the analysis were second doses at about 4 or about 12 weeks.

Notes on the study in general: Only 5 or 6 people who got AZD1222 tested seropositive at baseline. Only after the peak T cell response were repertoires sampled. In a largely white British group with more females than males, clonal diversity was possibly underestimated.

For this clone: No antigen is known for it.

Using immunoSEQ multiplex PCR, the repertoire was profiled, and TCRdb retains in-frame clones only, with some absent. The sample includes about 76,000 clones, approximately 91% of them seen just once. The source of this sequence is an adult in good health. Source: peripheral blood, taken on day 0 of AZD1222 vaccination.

CDR3 sequence reads: CSSWGFSPLHF. The DNA for the CDR3 is TGCAGCTCTTGGGGGTTTTCACCCCTCCACTTT. The rearrangement uses TRBV29-1 and TRBJ1-6; tentative D call: TRBD1 (5 bases). The germline V and J ends were trimmed by 8 bases and 9 bases, with 11 bases remaining between them. The CDR3 runs to 11 residues. From germline, CDR1 is SQVTM and CDR2 ANQGSEA. The whole variable domain, filled in from reference TRBV29-1 and TRBJ1-6, reads SAVISQKPSRDICQRGTSLTIQCQVDSQVTMMFWYRQQPGQSLTLIATANQGSEATYESGFVIDKFPISRPNLTFSTLTVSNMSPEDSSIYLCSSWGFSPLHFGNGTRLTVT.